The rows below give T cell receptor beta chains drawn from one sample of a study of blood T cell repertoires in COVID-19. The assay was immunoSEQ multiplex PCR, and TCRdb's table has in-frame clones only and misses some. The data show some 250,000 clones, with about 73% seen just once and over 3% held by the top ten. The sample was peripheral blood. Receptor source: a woman older than 75 with acute or convalescent COVID-19. CDR3s include the opening cysteine and the closing phenylalanine or tryptophan. The D gene is left open where the match is weak. Some rows have no size entry. The others give once, few or many, or a class for an expanded clone.

abundance	d_gene	v_gene	j_gene	CDR3nt	CDR3aa
.	.	TRBV3-1/TRBV3-2	TRBJ1-4	TGTGCCAGCAGTCTCCTTGGGGGACAAAATGAAAAACTGTTTTTT	CASSLLGGQNEKLFF
.	.	TRBV18	TRBJ2-2	TGTGCCAGCTCACCAGAGCTTGCCACCGGGGAGCTGTTTTTT	CASSPELATGELFF
once	TRBD2	TRBV5-5	TRBJ2-1	TGTGCCAGCAGCTTGCCCCGACTAGCGGACCGTGGCGATGAGCAGTTCTTC	CASSLPRLADRGDEQFF
.	.	TRBV6-6	TRBJ1-2	TGTGCCAGCATGAACCCGCAGGGGAAGGTATATGGCTACACCTTC	CASMNPQGKVYGYTF
.	.	TRBV7-2	TRBJ2-2	TGTGCCAGCAGCTCCCGAGGCACTAACACCGGGGAGCTGTTTTTT	CASSSRGTNTGELFF
.	.	TRBV6-5	TRBJ2-5	TGTGCCAGCAGTTACTCAGGGGTTCGGGAGACCCAGTACTTC	CASSYSGVRETQYF
once	.	TRBV7-2	TRBJ1-6	TGTGCCAGCAGCTTAGATACTCCCAGGGTTTCACCCCTCCACTTT	CASSLDTPRVSPLHF
.	.	TRBV2	TRBJ2-3	TGTGCCAGCAGTCAATCGCGGACAGCCACAGATACGCAGTATTTT	CASSQSRTATDTQYF
.	TRBD2	TRBV3-1/TRBV3-2	TRBJ2-7	TGTGCCAGCAGCCGAGGACTAGCGGGAGTTTCGGGGGAGCAGTACTTC	CASSRGLAGVSGEQYF
.	TRBD1	TRBV5-4	TRBJ1-2	TGTGCCAGCAGCTACTCTACCACGACAGGGAACTATGGCTACACCTTC	CASSYSTTTGNYGYTF
few	.	TRBV11-2	TRBJ2-2	TGTGCCAGCAGGTACAGGGAAACGGACACCGGGGAGCTGTTTTTT	CASRYRETDTGELFF
.	TRBD1	TRBV20-1	TRBJ1-5	TGCAGTGCTAGTACCGGGACAGGGAGATCGCATCAGCCCCAGCATTTT	CSASTGTGRSHQPQHF
.	.	TRBV4-3	TRBJ1-6	TGCGCCAGCAGCCAAGAAGCCGGAGCCTATTCACCCCTCCACTTT	CASSQEAGAYSPLHF
.	.	TRBV18	TRBJ1-2	TGTGCCAGCTCACCGATGTCCGGTGGCTACACCTTC	CASSPMSGGYTF
few	TRBD2	TRBV19	TRBJ2-7	TGTGCCAGTAGTGCCCCCCGGAGCGGGAGGAAGGAGCAGTACTTC	CASSAPRSGRKEQYF
.	.	TRBV29-1	TRBJ2-7	TGCAGCGTTGAAGATTCGCGGGGGCCCCCCTACGAGCAGTACTTC	CSVEDSRGPPYEQYF
once	TRBD2	TRBV13	TRBJ2-3	TGTGCCCAAGGGACTAGCTCAGATACGCAGTATTTT	CAQGTSSDTQYF
.	TRBD1	TRBV5-1	TRBJ2-7	TGCGCCAGCAGCACCGGGACAGGGGGCACCTACGAGCAGTACTTC	CASSTGTGGTYEQYF
.	TRBD1	TRBV5-1	TRBJ2-7	TGCGCCAGCAGCCAAACGGACAGGGGCGGGCGGTACGAGCAGTACTTC	CASSQTDRGGRYEQYF
.	.	TRBV9	TRBJ1-1	TGTGCCAGCAGCGTACTGGATGGGAGGGCGAACACTGAAGCTTTCTTT	CASSVLDGRANTEAFF
.	TRBD2	TRBV5-1	TRBJ2-3	TGCGCCAGCAGCTTTGGGGGACTAGCGAAATCAGATACGCAGTATTTT	CASSFGGLAKSDTQYF
.	.	TRBV27	TRBJ1-3	TGTGCCAGCAGTTCGAGCGGGATTTACTCTGGAAACACCATATATTTT	CASSSSGIYSGNTIYF
.	.	TRBV9	TRBJ2-3	TGTGCCAGCAGTCCTATGGGGGGTGGGACAGATACGCAGTATTTT	CASSPMGGGTDTQYF